These T cell receptor beta chains were read from a single sample in a study of CD8 T cells in ankylosing spondylitis. In TCRdb, the 5' RACE reads were re-called with MiXCR into one record per CDR3 protein. The data contain 110,000 to 150,000 distinct CDR3 sequences, roughly 8% of them singletons. The specimen sequenced was synovial fluid, either unsorted or a sorted T cell fraction (not recorded which). The receptors derive from a male donor with ankylosing spondylitis. Each CDR3 is given with its conserved first and last residue. Expanded clones are given a class, and other clones once, few, many or no size at all.

V	size	J	CDR3
TRBV6-1	NA	TRBJ1-1	CASSRYRDSRNTEAFF
TRBV20-1	many	TRBJ1-1	CSGEAPNTEAFF
TRBV20-1	NA	TRBJ1-6	CSAREAGDSPLHF
TRBV5-1	many	TRBJ2-3	CASSFTDPSTDTQYF
TRBV24-1	few	TRBJ2-3	CATSDSAARNTQYF
TRBV5-1	many	TRBJ2-2	CASSYSKSVRTGELFF
TRBV27	few	TRBJ1-6	CASSLGAGRVNSPLHF
TRBV7-3	few	TRBJ2-5	CASSYRGPGETQYF
TRBV6-1	few	TRBJ1-1	CASRNGQGGTEAFF
TRBV2	few	TRBJ2-1	CASSRQGGYNEQFF
TRBV6-1	many	TRBJ1-6	CASRKSSSNSPLHF
TRBV29-1	many	TRBJ2-1	CSVVGILSYNEQFF
TRBV11-2	NA	TRBJ1-4	CASSPRDRVVKLFF
TRBV7-2	many	TRBJ1-1	CASSLVKTPNTEAFF
TRBV6-6	many	TRBJ1-5	CASSYLNQPQHF
TRBV5-4	many	TRBJ2-1	CASSAELAGLYNEQFF
TRBV6-1	NA	TRBJ1-6	CASSALGPLVSPLHF
TRBV5-1	NA	TRBJ1-1	CASSQRTGSDTEAFF
TRBV7-8	few	TRBJ2-1	CASSSRPSGGGYNEQFF
TRBV6-5	once	TRBJ2-3	CASSYLGASTDTQYF
TRBV2	NA	TRBJ2-7	CASSSLTGTWDEQYF
TRBV7-2	many	TRBJ1-5	CASSLSYQPQHF
TRBV9	NA	TRBJ1-2	CASIVGVRGLDYTF
TRBV19	many	TRBJ2-7	CASSTSGTGTYEQYF
TRBV20-1	NA	TRBJ2-7	CSASARLAVSSYEQYF
TRBV28	many	TRBJ2-7	CASSSGGREQYF
TRBV28	many	TRBJ1-1	CASSLPGDRALVAFF
TRBV9	few	TRBJ2-6	CASSASVGTGSGANVLTF
TRBV10-2	NA	TRBJ2-7	CATSPREKNEQYF
TRBV4-2	many	TRBJ2-3	CASSQAGSGGSTQYF
TRBV19	many	TRBJ2-3	CASSPADLDTQYF
TRBV6-1	NA	TRBJ1-1	CASSGGGQGGTEAFF
TRBV20-1	few	TRBJ1-2	CSATTSDRGGGYTF
TRBV4-3	NA	TRBJ1-2	CASSQDFHRAYGYTF
TRBV20-1	many	TRBJ1-6	CSARDNRWDSPLHF
TRBV29-1	many	TRBJ2-5	CSVRSGTGEETQYF
TRBV20-1	NA	TRBJ2-5	CSSLVAYQETQYF
TRBV9	many	TRBJ2-2	CASSAGLAGGNTGELFF
TRBV5-3	NA	TRBJ2-1	CASSPGVFCNEQFF
TRBV7-8	NA	TRBJ1-1	CASSSIFQDAEAFF
TRBV7-9	NA	TRBJ2-4	CASTTDPGQGIQYF
TRBV28	NA	TRBJ1-5	CASSLVATNQPQHF
TRBV12-3/TRBV12-4	many	TRBJ1-1	CASSLGRAAFF
TRBV3-1	NA	TRBJ2-5	CASSHRKTQYF
TRBV5-1	many	TRBJ2-2	CASSLLTNTGELFF
TRBV12-5	NA	TRBJ2-1	CASRTGSSNNEQFF